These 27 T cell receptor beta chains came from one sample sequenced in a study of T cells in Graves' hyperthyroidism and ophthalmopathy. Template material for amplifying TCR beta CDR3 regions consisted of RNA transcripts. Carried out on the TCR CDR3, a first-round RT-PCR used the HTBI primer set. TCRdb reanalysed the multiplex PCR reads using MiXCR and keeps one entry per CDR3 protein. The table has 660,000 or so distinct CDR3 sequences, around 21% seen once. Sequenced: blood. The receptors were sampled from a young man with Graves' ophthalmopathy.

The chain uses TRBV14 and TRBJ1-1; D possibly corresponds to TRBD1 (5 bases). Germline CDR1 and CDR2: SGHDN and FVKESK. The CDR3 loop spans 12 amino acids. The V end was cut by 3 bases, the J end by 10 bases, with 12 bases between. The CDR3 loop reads CASSHIWGGAFF. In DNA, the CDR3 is TGTGCCAGCAGCCATATATGGGGGGGAGCTTTCTTT.

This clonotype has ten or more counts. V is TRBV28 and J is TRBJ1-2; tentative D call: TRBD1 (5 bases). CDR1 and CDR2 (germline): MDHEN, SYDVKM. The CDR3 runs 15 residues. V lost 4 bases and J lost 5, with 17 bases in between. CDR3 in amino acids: CASSSNPSQGYGYTF. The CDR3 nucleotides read TGTGCCAGCAGTTCCAACCCCAGTCAGGGATATGGCTACACCTTC.

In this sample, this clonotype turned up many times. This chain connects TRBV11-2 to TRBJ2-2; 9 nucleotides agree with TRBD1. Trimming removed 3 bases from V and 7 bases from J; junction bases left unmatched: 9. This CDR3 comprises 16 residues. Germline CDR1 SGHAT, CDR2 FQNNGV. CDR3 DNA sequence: TGTGCCAGCAGCTTTTCGAACAGGGGGCCCGGCGGGGAGCTGTTTTTT. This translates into CASSFSNRGPGGELFF.

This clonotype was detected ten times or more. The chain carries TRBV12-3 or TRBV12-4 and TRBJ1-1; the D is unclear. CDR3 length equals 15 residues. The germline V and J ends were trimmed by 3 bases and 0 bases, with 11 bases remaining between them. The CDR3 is CASSFIYGLNTEAFF. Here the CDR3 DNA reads TGTGCCAGCAGTTTCATATATGGGTTGAACACTGAAGCTTTCTTT.

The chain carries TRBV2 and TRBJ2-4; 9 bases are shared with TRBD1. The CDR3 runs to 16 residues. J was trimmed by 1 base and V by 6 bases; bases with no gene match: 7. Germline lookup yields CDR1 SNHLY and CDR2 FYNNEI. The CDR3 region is CASSPPGQGAKNIQYF. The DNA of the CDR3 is TGTGCCAGCAGCCCCCCGGGACAGGGTGCCAAAAACATTCAGTACTTC.

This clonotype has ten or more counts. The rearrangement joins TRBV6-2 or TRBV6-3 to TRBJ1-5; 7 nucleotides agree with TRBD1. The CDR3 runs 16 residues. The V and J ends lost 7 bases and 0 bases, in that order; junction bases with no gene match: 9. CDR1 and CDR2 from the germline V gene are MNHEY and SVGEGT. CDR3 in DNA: TGTGCCAGCAACCTAGGACAGGCCGTTAGCAATCAGCCCCAGCATTTT. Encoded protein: CASNLGQAVSNQPQHF.

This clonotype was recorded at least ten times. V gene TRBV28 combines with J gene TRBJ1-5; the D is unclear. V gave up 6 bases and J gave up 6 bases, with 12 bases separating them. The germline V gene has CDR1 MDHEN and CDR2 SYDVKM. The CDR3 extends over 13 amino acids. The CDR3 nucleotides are TGTGCCAGCAGACACCGGCTGGGTCAGCCCCAGCATTTT. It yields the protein CASRHRLGQPQHF.

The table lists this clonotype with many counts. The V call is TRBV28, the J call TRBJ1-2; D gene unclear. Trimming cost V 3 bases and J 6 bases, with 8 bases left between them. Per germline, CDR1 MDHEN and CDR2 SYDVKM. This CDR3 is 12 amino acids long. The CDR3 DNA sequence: TGTGCCAGCAGTTTGGGAGGACATGGCTACACCTTC. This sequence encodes CASSLGGHGYTF.

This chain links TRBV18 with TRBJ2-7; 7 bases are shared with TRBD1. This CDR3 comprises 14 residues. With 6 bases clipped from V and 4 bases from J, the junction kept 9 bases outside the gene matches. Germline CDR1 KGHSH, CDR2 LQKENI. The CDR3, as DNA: TGTGCCAGCTCCCCCGAACAGGGGTGGTACGAGCAGTACTTC. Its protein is CASSPEQGWYEQYF.

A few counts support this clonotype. CDR3 sequence (DNA): TGTGCCAGCGGGGGACAGGGTGGGATTTTCTATAGCAATCAGCCCCAGCATTTT. Translation: CASGGQGGIFYSNQPQHF. The V call is TRBV11-3, the J call TRBJ1-5; 9 positions match TRBD1. CDR1 and CDR2 (germline): SGHNT, YENEEA. The CDR3 is 18 amino acids. Germline trimming cut 8 bases from V and 0 bases from J; bases unmatched to any gene: 14.

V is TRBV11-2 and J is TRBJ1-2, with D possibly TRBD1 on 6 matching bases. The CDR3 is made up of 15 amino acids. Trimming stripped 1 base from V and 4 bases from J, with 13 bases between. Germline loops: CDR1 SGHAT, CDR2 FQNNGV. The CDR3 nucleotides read TGTGCCAGCAGCTTAGGCAGGGGCAATAGCTATGGCTACACCTTC. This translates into CASSLGRGNSYGYTF.

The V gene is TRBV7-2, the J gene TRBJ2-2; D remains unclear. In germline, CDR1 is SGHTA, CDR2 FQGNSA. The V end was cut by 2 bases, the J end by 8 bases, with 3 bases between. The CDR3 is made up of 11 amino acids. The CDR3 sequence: CASSLKGELFF. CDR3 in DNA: TGTGCCAGCAGCTTAAAGGGGGAGCTGTTTTTT.

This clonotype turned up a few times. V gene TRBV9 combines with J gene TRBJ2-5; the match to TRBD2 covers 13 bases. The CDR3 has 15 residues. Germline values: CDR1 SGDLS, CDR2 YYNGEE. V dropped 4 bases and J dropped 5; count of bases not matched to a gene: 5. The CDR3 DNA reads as TGTGCCAGCAGCTGGACTAGCGGGAGTCGTGAGACCCAGTACTTC. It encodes CASSWTSGSRETQYF.

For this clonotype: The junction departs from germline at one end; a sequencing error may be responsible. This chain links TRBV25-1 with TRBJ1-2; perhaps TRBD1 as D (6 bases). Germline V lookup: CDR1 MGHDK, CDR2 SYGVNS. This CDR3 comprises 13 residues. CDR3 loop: CVSRQTGHDGYTF. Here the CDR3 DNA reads TGTGTCAGCAGACAGACAGGACACGATGGCTACACCTTC.

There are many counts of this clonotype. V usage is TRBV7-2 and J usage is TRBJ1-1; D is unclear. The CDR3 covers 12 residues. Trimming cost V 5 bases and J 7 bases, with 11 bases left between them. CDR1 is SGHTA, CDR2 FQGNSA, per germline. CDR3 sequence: CASSPDRNEAFF. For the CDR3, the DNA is TGTGCCAGCAGCCCTGACCGCAATGAAGCTTTCTTT. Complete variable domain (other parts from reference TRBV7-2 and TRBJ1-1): GAGVSQSPSNKVTEKGKDVELRCDPISGHTALYWYRQSLGQGLEFLIYFQGNSAPDKSGLPSDRFSAERTGGSVSTLTIQRTQQEDSAVYLCASSPDRNEAFFGQGTRLTVV.

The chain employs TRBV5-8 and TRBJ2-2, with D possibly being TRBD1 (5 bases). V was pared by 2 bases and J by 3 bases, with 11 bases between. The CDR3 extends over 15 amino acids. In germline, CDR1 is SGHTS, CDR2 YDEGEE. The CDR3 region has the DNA TGTGCCAGCAGCTTTCGTGAAGGGGACACCGGGGAGCTGTTTTTT. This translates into CASSFREGDTGELFF.

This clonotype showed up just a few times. In nucleotides, the CDR3 is TGTGCCAGCAGTTTGGGGAGGGCCGGCACCGGGGAGCTGTTTTTT. Translation gives CASSLGRAGTGELFF. This chain uses TRBV28 with TRBJ2-2; 7 nucleotides align to TRBD2. The CDR3 loop spans 15 amino acids. J was trimmed by 4 bases and V by 3 bases; bases with no gene match: 5. The V gene's germline CDR1 is MDHEN and CDR2 SYDVKM.

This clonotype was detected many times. The CDR3 loop reads CSARDAETYGYTF. The CDR3, as DNA: TGCAGTGCTAGAGATGCAGAGACCTATGGCTACACCTTC. This chain uses TRBV20-1 with TRBJ1-2; no definite D call. The CDR3 runs to 13 residues. CDR1 and CDR2 (germline): DFQATT, SNEGSKA (reference sequence). The V end lost 0 bases, the J end lost 4 bases, and 9 bases lay between the germline ends.

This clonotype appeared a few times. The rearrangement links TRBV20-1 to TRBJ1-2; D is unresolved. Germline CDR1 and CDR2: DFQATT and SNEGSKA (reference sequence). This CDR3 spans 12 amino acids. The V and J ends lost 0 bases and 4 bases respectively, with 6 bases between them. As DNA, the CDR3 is TGCAGTGCTAGAGAAGATGGCTATGGCTACACCTTC. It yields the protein CSAREDGYGYTF.

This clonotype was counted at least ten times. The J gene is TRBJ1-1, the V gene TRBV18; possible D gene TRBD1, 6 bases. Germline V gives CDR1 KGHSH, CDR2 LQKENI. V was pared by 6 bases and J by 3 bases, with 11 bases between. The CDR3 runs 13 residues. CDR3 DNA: TGTGCCAGCTCGGCAGGGGCGGACACTGAAGCTTTCTTT. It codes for CASSAGADTEAFF.

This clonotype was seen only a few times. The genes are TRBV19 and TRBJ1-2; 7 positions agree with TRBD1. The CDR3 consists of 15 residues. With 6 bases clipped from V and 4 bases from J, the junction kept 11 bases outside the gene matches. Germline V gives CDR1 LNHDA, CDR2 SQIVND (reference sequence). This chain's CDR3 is CASRDGDRASYGYTF. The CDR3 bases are TGTGCCAGTAGGGACGGAGACAGGGCCAGCTATGGCTACACCTTC.

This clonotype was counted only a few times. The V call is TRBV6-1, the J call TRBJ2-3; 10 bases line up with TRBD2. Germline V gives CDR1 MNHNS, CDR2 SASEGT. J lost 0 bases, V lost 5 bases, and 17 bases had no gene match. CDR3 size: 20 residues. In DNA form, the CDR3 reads TGTGCCAGCAGTACCCACCGGGGGCGAACTAGCGGGGAGAGCACAGATACGCAGTATTTT. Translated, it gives CASSTHRGRTSGESTDTQYF.

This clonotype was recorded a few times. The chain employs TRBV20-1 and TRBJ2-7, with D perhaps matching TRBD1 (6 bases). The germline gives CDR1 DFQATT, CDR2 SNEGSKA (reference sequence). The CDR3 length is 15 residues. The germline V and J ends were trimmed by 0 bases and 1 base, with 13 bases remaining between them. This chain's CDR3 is CSARDFLDSSYEQYF. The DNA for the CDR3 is TGCAGTGCTAGAGATTTCTTGGACAGTTCCTACGAGCAGTACTTC.

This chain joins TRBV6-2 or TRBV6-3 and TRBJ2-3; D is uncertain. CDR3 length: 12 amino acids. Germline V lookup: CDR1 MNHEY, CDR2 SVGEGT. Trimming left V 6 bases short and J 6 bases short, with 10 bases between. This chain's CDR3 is CASRPLGDTQYF. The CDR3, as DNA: TGTGCCAGCAGACCACTCGGGGATACGCAGTATTTT.

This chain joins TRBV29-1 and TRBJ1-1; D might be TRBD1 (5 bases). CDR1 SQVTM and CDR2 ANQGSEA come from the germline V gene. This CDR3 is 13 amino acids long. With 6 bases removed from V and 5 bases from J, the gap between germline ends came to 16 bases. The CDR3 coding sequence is TGCAGCGTCAAACCGGGGGAGAGGACTGAAGCTTTCTTT. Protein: CSVKPGERTEAFF.

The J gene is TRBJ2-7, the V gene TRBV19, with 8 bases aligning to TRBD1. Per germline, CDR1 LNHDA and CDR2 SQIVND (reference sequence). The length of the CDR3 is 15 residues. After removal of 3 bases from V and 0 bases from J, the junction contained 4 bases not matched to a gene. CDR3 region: CASSMGTGASYEQYF. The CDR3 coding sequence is TGTGCCAGTAGTATGGGGACAGGAGCCTCCTACGAGCAGTACTTC.

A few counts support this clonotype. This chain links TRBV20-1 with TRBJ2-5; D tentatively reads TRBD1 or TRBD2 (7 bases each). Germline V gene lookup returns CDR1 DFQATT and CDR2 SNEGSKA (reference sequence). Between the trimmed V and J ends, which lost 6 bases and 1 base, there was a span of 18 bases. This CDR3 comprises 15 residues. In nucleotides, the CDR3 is TGCAGTGCAGTCCAGGGGGGGGGCGTCCAAGAGACCCAGTACTTC. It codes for CSAVQGGGVQETQYF.